What follows describes a single T cell receptor (beta chain). What this receptor recognizes is not known. Base qualities are not at hand, and no much larger clone is one base apart. This sample was taken from a study of CD4 T cells in relation to SARS-CoV-2 and coronaviruses (dated by TCRdb to about 2021). Turning to the overall study: In the ViraFEST assay, PBMCs were cultured with antigen for under eleven days, after which TCR beta CDR3s were sequenced to identify clonal expansions specific to the antigen. At the level of individual TCR clonotypes, the study evaluated whether memory CD4+ T cells crossreact between the spike proteins of SARS-CoV-2 and those of common cold coronaviruses. An HIV-1 Nef peptide pool or a culture without peptide was used as the negative reference condition. Using patient-derived lymphoblastoid cell lines, the shared crossreactive spike epitopes were mapped to their HLA restriction. A different, Illumina-based TCR-beta assay was used to sequence expansion assays from other donors in the study. The Adaptive Biotechnologies TCR-sequencing kit was used to sequence samples from three pre-COVID donors and the naive versus memory experiments, while other data came from Illumina-based sequencing. Results and caveats for the whole study, not just this receptor: No donor contributed both pre-pandemic and post-infection samples, which limited tracing the source of pre-existing responses. Crossreactivity analysis was centred on spike protein, so crossreactivity against other viral proteins was not assessed. Roughly 70% of donors had memory CD4+ clonotypes that crossrecognized SARS-CoV-2 and at least one common cold coronavirus spike. Significantly weaker SARS-CoV-2-driven expansion was shown by crossreactive clones than by monoreactive clones, consistent with antigenic imprinting. Small numbers of patients and of tested TCRs were a limitation of the study.

The cysteine opens and the phenylalanine closes a CDR3 of 15 amino acids. Only CDR3 DNA is held: 45 bases, read in frame from base 1. At the junction V is shortened by 3 bases and J by 4 bases, with 13 bases in between. From the germline V gene, CDR1 is KGHSH and CDR2 is LQKENI. Library generation was performed with the immunoSEQ multiplex PCR assay. The study's processing was this. During preprocessing, nonproductive sequences were removed, as were CDR3s that did not start with C, did not end with F or W, or were shorter than 7 amino acids. The MANAFEST web app was used to call antigen-specific clonotypes on the basis of expansion compared with the reference and with other culture wells. A clone counted as positive if significantly expanded in 2 of 3 replicate wells versus the reference culture at FDR below 0.05. To be called positive, a clone also had to show significant expansion compared with every other tandem well and an odds ratio greater than 5. CDR3 homology was measured as pairwise Levenshtein distance, computed with the stringdist R package after trimming three terminal residues from each end. TCRdb's version of the immuneACCESS table is confined to in-frame rearrangements and falls short of the full clone set. An unresolved V gene accounts for under half of the shortfall where checked; the remainder is of unknown origin. V and J calls and clone size come straight from that table; D and trimming were deduced from the DNA. Present in this sample are 25,000 or so clones, about 76% of which were seen just once. The ten most abundant clones make up about 9.4% of the sample.

CD4+ T cells from unexposed donors were collected before the COVID-19 pandemic (2011-2018). After less than 13 days of culture, CD4+ T cells were isolated with the EasySep CD4+ T cell isolation kit. Unexposed donor CD4+ T cells were tested for reactivity to SARS-CoV-2 S and N and four common cold coronavirus spike pools, as cell number allowed. PBMCs were cultured at a few million per well in IMDM supplemented with roughly 5% human AB serum and 9 to 10 IU/ml IL-2. Half of the culture medium was replaced with fresh IL-2-containing medium on days 3 and 7. Triplicate replicate wells were generally used for each peptide culture condition. The leukapheresis product for the unexposed donors was obtained through commercial purchase. Ficoll-Paque PLUS gradient centrifugation was used to isolate PBMCs from either whole blood or leukapheresis product. PBMCs were either cryopreserved at -140 degrees C or used fresh in the expansion assay. The QIAamp Micro DNA Kit was used to extract genomic DNA from the CD4+ T cells.

The source material was CD4+ T cells from PBMCs, cultured in vitro. The sequence was obtained from a human donor in good health. The V gene is TRBV18 and the J gene is TRBJ1-5; perhaps TRBD1 is the D gene, with 5 bases matching. The CDR3 amino acid sequence is: CASSPDAGSNQPQHF. Here is the DNA: TGTGCCAGCTCACCCGATGCAGGGTCGAATCAGCCCCAGCATTTT.